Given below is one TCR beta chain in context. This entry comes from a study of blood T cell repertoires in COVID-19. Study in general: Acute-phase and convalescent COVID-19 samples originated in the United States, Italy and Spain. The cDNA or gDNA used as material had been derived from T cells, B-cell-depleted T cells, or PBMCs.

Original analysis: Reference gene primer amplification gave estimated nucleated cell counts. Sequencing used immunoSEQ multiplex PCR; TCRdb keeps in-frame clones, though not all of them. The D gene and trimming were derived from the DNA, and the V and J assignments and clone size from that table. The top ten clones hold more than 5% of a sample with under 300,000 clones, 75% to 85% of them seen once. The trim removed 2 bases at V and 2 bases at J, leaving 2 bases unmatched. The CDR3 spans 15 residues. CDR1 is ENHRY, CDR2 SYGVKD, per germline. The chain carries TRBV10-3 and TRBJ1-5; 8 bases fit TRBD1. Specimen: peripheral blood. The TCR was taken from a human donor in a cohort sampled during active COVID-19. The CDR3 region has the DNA TGTGCCATCAGTGAGGACAGGGGAGGCAATCAGCCCCAGCATTTT. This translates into CAISEDRGGNQPQHF.